The TCR beta chain described here comes from a study of cytomegalovirus exposure and HLA in healthy donors. At the level of the study: T cells numbering about 179 million yielded more than 95 million unique TCR beta sequences in an earlier analysis. General observations from the study: The authors judged a highly shared variant cluster likely a sequencing artifact.

With 60 Vbeta and 13 Jbeta primers, the PCR was carried out. In the source study's methods: An analysis performed later counted 74 million or so unique TCR beta chains (roughly 11 million of them shared). Sequencing used immunoSEQ multiplex PCR; TCRdb keeps in-frame clones, though not all of them. V and J calls and clone size are copied from that table; D and trimming were computed from the DNA. Found here are approximately 150,000 clones, around 79% of them singletons; the top ten hold about 4%. Of note for this clone: Its cognate antigen is unknown.

Germline-derived CDR1 and CDR2 are LNHNV and YYDKDF (reference sequence). The length of the CDR3 is 17 residues. V dropped 3 bases and J dropped 7 bases, with 19 bases sitting between them. J is TRBJ1-6 and V is TRBV15, with unresolved D. The clonotype was recovered from a human donor in good health. The sample was PBMCs. CDR3 sequence reads: CATSRYAFGSGNSPLHF. DNA for the CDR3: TGTGCCACCAGCAGGTATGCCTTCGGGTCGGGGAATTCACCCCTCCACTTT. The complete variable domain, with remaining parts taken from reference TRBV15 and TRBJ1-6, reads DAMVIQNPRYQVTQFGKPVTLSCSQTLNHNVMYWYQQKSSQAPKLLFHYYDKDFNNEADTPDNFQSRRPNTSFCFLDIRSPGLGDTAMYLCATSRYAFGSGNSPLHFGNGTRLTVT.